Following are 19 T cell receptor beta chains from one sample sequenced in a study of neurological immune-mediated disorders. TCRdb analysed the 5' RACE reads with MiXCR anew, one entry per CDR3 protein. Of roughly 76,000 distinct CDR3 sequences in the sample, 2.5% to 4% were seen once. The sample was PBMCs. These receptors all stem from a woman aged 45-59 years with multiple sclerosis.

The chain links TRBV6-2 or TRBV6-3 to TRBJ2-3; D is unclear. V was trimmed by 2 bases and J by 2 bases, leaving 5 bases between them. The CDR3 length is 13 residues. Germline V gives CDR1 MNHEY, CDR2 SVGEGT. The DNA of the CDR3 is TGTGCCAGCAGTTACAGGGACACAGATACGCAGTATTTT. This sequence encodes CASSYRDTDTQYF.

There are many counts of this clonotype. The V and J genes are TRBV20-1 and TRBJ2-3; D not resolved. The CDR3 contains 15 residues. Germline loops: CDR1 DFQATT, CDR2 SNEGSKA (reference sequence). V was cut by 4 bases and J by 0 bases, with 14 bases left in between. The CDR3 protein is CSATRRQLSTDTQYF. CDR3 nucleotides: TGCAGTGCTACCAGACGCCAATTAAGCACAGATACGCAGTATTTT.

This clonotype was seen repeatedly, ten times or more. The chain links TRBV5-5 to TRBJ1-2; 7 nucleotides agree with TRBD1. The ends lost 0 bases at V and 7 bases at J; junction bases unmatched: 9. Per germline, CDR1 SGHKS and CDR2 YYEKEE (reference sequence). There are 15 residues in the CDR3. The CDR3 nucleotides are TGTGCCAGCAGCTTGGGCGACAGGGTTGCAGGTGGCTACACCTTC. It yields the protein CASSLGDRVAGGYTF.

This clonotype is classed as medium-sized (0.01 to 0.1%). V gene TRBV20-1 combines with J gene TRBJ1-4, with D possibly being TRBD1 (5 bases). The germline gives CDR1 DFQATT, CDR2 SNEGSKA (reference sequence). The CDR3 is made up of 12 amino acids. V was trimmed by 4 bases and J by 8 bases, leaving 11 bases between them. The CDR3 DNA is TGCAGTGCTACCGAACGGGGGGAAAAACTGTTTTTT. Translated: CSATERGEKLFF.

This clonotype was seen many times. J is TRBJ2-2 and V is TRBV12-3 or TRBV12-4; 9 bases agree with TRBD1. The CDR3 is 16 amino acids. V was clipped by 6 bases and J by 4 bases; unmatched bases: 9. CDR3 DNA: TGTGCCAGCAGGGTTGGGACAGGGTGGGGCACCGGGGAGCTGTTTTTT. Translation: CASRVGTGWGTGELFF.

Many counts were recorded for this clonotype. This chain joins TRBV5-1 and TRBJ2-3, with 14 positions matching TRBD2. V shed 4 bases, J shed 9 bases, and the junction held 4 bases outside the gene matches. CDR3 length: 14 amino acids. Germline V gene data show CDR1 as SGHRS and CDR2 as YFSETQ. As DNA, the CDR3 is TGCGCCAGCAGCCTGGGACTAGCGGGGGTCACGCAGTATTTT. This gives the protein CASSLGLAGVTQYF.

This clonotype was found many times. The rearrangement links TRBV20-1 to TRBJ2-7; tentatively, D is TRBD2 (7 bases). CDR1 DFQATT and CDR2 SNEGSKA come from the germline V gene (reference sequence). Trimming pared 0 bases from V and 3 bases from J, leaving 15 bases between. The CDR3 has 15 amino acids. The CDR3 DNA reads TGCAGTGCTAGAGATTCGGGGGGCATGGGCTACGAGCAGTACTTC. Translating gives CSARDSGGMGYEQYF.

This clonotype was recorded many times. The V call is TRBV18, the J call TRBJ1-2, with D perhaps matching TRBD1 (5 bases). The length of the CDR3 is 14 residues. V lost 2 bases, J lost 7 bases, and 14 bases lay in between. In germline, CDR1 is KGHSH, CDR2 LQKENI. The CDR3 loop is CASSPTVRESGYTF. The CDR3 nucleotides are TGTGCCAGCTCACCAACGGTCAGGGAGAGTGGCTACACCTTC. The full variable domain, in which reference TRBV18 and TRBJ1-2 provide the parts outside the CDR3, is NAGVMQNPRHLVRRRGQEARLRCSPMKGHSHVYWYRQLPEEGLKFMVYLQKENIIDESGMPKERFSAEFPKEGPSILRIQQVVRGDSAAYFCASSPTVRESGYTFGSGTRLTVV.

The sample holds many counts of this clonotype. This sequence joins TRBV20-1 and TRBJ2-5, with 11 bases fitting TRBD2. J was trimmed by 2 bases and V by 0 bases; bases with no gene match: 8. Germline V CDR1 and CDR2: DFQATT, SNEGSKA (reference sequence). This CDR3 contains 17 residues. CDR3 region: CSARDPGLAVSQETQYF. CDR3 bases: TGCAGTGCTAGAGACCCGGGACTAGCGGTTTCACAAGAGACCCAGTACTTC.

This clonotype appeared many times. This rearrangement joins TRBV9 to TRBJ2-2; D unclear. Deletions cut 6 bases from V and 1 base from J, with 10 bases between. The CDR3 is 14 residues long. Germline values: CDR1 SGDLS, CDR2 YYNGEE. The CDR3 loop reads CASNKEQNTGELFF. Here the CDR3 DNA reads TGTGCCAGCAACAAGGAACAGAACACCGGGGAGCTGTTTTTT.

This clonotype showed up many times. CDR3 sequence reads: CSVEDRSGTGYEQYF. CDR3 sequence (DNA): TGCAGCGTTGAAGATCGGAGTGGTACTGGCTACGAGCAGTACTTC. The rearrangement joins TRBV29-1 to TRBJ2-7; D unresolved. This CDR3 comprises 15 residues. The germline gives CDR1 SQVTM, CDR2 ANQGSEA. Trimming removed 0 bases at V and 3 bases at J, with 15 bases between.

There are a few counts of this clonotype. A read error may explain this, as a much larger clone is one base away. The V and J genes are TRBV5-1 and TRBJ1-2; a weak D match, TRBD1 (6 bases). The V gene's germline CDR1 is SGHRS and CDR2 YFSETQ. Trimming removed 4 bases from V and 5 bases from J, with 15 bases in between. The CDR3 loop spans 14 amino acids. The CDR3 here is CASSHRNRDYGYTF. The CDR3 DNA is TGCGCCAGCAGCCACCGGAACAGGGATTATGGCTACACCTTC.

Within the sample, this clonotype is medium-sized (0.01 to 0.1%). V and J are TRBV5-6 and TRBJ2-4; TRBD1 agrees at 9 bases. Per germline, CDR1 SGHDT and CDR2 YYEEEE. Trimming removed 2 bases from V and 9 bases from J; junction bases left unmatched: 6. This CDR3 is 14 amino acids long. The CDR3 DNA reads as TGTGCCAGCAGCTTCGCTGCGACAGGGGGCATTCAGTACTTC. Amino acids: CASSFAATGGIQYF.

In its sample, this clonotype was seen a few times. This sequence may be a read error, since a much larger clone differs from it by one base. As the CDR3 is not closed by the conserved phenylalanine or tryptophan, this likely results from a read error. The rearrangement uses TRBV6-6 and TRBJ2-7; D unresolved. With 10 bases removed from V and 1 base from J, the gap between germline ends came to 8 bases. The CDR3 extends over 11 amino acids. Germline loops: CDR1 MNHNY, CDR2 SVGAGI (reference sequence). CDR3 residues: CATGDSYEQYC. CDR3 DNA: TGTGCCACCGGAGATTCCTACGAGCAGTACTGC.

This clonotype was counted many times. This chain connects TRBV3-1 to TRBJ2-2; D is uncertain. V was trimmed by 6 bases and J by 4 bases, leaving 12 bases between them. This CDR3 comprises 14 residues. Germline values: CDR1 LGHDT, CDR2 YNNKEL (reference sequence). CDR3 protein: CASSHWSGTGELFF. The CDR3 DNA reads TGTGCCAGCAGTCACTGGTCCGGCACCGGGGAGCTGTTTTTT. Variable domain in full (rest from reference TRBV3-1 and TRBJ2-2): DTAVSQTPKYLVTQMGNDKSIKCEQNLGHDTMYWYKQDSKKFLKIMFSYNNKELIINETVPNRFSPKSPDKAHLNLHINSLELGDSAVYFCASSHWSGTGELFFGEGSRLTVL.

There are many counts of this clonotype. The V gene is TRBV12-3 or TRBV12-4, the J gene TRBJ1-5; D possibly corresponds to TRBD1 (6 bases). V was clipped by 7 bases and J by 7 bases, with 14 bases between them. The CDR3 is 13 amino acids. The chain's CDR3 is CASTRTAAQPQHF. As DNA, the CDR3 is TGTGCCAGCACCCGGACAGCAGCACAGCCCCAGCATTTT.

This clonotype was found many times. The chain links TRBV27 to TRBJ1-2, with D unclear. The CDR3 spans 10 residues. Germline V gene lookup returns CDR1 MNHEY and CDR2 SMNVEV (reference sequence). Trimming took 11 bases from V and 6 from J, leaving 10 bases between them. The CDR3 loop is CAAPFNGYTF. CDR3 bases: TGTGCCGCCCCCTTTAATGGCTACACCTTC.

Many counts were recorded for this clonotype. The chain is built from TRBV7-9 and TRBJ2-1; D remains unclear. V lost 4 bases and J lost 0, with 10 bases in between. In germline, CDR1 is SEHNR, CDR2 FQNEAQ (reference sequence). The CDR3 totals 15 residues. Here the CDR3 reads CASSSAWSSYNEQFF. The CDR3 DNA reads TGTGCCAGCAGCTCGGCTTGGAGCTCCTACAATGAGCAGTTCTTC.

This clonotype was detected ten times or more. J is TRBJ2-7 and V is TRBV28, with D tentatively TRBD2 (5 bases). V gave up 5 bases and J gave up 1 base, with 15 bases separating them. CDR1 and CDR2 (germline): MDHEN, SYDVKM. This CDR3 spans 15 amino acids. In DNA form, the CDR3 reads TGTGCCAGCAGTACGAGGACTGGGCATTCCTACGAGCAGTACTTC. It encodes CASSTRTGHSYEQYF.